A single sample gave rise to the 21 T cell receptor beta chains below, sequenced in a study of identical twins. From the 5' RACE reads, TCRdb called clonotypes with MiXCR, one entry per CDR3 protein. The table has about 190,000 distinct CDR3 sequences, more than 15% seen once; the top ten hold over 35%. These data are also associated with another study on T cells expressing NK-cell markers.

Sequences were obtained from CD8+ T cells sorted from blood. These receptors were collected from a woman aged 18 to 35 in good health.

V and J are TRBV20-1 and TRBJ2-1, with D perhaps matching TRBD2 (6 bases). The germline V and J ends were trimmed by 6 bases and 2 bases, with 14 bases remaining between them. The CDR3 consists of 14 residues. Germline V CDR1 and CDR2: DFQATT, SNEGSKA (reference sequence). CDR3 region: CSAAGSSAYNEQFF. The CDR3 nucleotides read TGCAGTGCCGCCGGGAGTTCAGCCTACAATGAGCAGTTCTTC.

The rearrangement uses TRBV2 and TRBJ1-1; 7 nucleotides match TRBD1. This CDR3 has 16 residues. After removal of 1 base from V and 1 base from J, the junction contained 6 bases not matched to a gene. Germline CDR1 SNHLY, CDR2 FYNNEI. The CDR3 is CASSEVRGQRNTEAFF. CDR3 coding DNA: TGTGCCAGCAGTGAAGTTAGGGGGCAGAGGAACACTGAAGCTTTCTTT.

This clonotype appeared a few times. The rearrangement uses TRBV5-1 and TRBJ2-1, with 11 positions matching TRBD2. CDR1 and CDR2 (germline): SGHRS, YFSETQ. The CDR3 is made up of 15 amino acids. V lost 0 bases to trimming and J lost 6 bases; unmatched junction nucleotides: 2. The CDR3 spells CASSLGLAGFNEQFF. The CDR3 DNA follows: TGCGCCAGCAGCTTGGGACTAGCGGGATTCAATGAGCAGTTCTTC.

The rearrangement uses TRBV10-2 and TRBJ1-1; D might be TRBD1 (5 bases). Germline V gene lookup returns CDR1 WSHSY and CDR2 SAAADI. Trimming stripped 6 bases from V and 5 bases from J, with 13 bases between. CDR3 length: 13 residues. The CDR3 sequence is CASRGDLGTEAFF. The CDR3 nucleotides are TGCGCCAGCAGAGGGGACCTAGGAACTGAAGCTTTCTTT.

At least ten counts were recorded for this clonotype. The rearrangement joins TRBV12-3 or TRBV12-4 to TRBJ2-3; 8 bases match TRBD1. The CDR3 sequence is 15 residues long. V lost 6 bases to trimming and J lost 1 base; unmatched junction nucleotides: 6. The CDR3 bases are TGTGCCAGCAGCCGTCCGGGACAGGGCACAGATACGCAGTATTTT. Its protein product is CASSRPGQGTDTQYF.

V and J are TRBV7-8 and TRBJ1-5; 7 bases map to TRBD1. The CDR3 has 15 amino acids. Germline lookup yields CDR1 SGHVS and CDR2 FQNEAQ. J was trimmed by 4 bases and V by 5 bases; bases with no gene match: 8. CDR3 in amino acids: CASSAIRQGNQPQHF. As DNA, the CDR3 is TGTGCCAGCAGCGCCATCCGACAGGGAAATCAGCCCCAGCATTTT.

This clonotype was picked up many times. This chain uses TRBV12-3 or TRBV12-4 with TRBJ1-4; D gene ambiguous. The CDR3 has 16 amino acids. Trimming left V 6 bases short and J 8 bases short, with 22 bases between. CDR3 sequence reads: CASSFTPGRVIEKLFF. The CDR3 bases are TGTGCCAGCAGCTTCACCCCGGGGAGGGTAATAGAAAAACTGTTTTTT.

There are a few counts of this clonotype. The rearrangement uses TRBV27 and TRBJ1-5; weak D call: TRBD1 (5 bases). The CDR3 runs to 15 residues. Trimming left V 5 bases short and J 4 bases short, with 15 bases between. The V gene's germline CDR1 is MNHEY and CDR2 SMNVEV (reference sequence). The CDR3 sequence is CASSPTGTQNQPQHF. The CDR3 DNA reads as TGTGCCAGCAGTCCCACCGGGACCCAGAATCAGCCCCAGCATTTT.

The chain uses TRBV6-6 and TRBJ2-1; D is tentatively TRBD1 or TRBD2 (6 bases each). Trimming took 8 bases from V and 8 from J, leaving 13 bases between them. Germline V gives CDR1 MNHNY, CDR2 SVGAGI (reference sequence). The CDR3 runs 12 residues. The CDR3: CASGMGGYEQFF. The CDR3 bases are TGTGCCAGCGGCATGGGGGGCTATGAGCAGTTCTTC.

This clonotype appeared a few times. The V call is TRBV10-2, the J call TRBJ2-7; no clear D gene. There are 11 residues in the CDR3. CDR1 is WSHSY and CDR2 is SAAADI in the germline V gene. V shed 8 bases and J shed 5 bases, with 10 bases lying between them. The CDR3 coding sequence is TGCGCCAGCGGGGAACACCACGAGCAGTACTTC. Protein sequence: CASGEHHEQYF.

This clonotype came up many times. This chain uses TRBV29-1 with TRBJ2-1, with D perhaps TRBD2 (6 bases). V dropped 1 base and J dropped 6 bases, with 16 bases sitting between them. From germline, CDR1 is SQVTM and CDR2 ANQGSEA. CDR3 size: 15 residues. The CDR3 DNA sequence: TGCAGCGTTGAAGGGAGCGGGCCTGTCTCCAATGAGCAGTTCTTC. It specifies CSVEGSGPVSNEQFF.

This clonotype was recorded at least ten times. This sequence joins TRBV12-3 or TRBV12-4 and TRBJ1-1, with D unclear. V was cut by 8 bases and J by 10 bases, with 14 bases left in between. This CDR3 region has 11 residues. CDR3 in amino acids: CASAGKMGAFF. CDR3 bases: TGTGCCAGCGCGGGAAAAATGGGAGCTTTCTTT.

This clonotype has only a few counts. The chain recombines TRBV20-1 with TRBJ1-2; D unclear. Trimming shortened V by 5 bases and J by 3 bases, and 13 bases separated the two germline ends. Germline V lookup: CDR1 DFQATT, CDR2 SNEGSKA (reference sequence). This CDR3 has 13 residues. The CDR3 region is CSAPTTDYYGYTF. In nucleotides, the CDR3 is TGCAGTGCTCCTACGACCGATTACTATGGCTACACCTTC.

There are a few counts of this clonotype. The rearrangement joins TRBV9 to TRBJ2-7; D is possibly TRBD2 (5 bases). The ends were cut back, 0 bases at V and 0 bases at J, with 10 bases in the middle. CDR3 length equals 15 residues. In germline, CDR1 is SGDLS, CDR2 YYNGEE. The CDR3, as DNA: TGTGCCAGCAGCGTAGATGAGGGATCCTCCTACGAGCAGTACTTC. Amino acid sequence: CASSVDEGSSYEQYF.

The table lists this clonotype with a few counts. The J gene is TRBJ1-2, the V gene TRBV27; 7 positions match TRBD1. This CDR3 has 17 residues. Unmatched junction bases numbered 13, after V lost 5 bases and J lost 1 base. Germline V gene lookup returns CDR1 MNHEY and CDR2 SMNVEV (reference sequence). CDR3 protein: CASSPAPGQALNYGYTF. As DNA, the CDR3 is TGTGCCAGCAGTCCCGCCCCCGGACAGGCCCTTAACTATGGCTACACCTTC.

The chain recombines TRBV5-4 with TRBJ2-1, with unresolved D. The CDR3 spans 12 residues. Germline loops: CDR1 SGHNT, CDR2 YYREEE (reference sequence). Trimming took off 4 bases at V and 6 bases at J, with 8 bases between the two ends. The CDR3 DNA is TGTGCCAGCAGCCCCGAGTCCAATGAGCAGTTCTTC. This codes for CASSPESNEQFF.

The genes are TRBV7-9 and TRBJ1-1; D uncertain. The CDR3 loop spans 15 amino acids. Germline CDR1 reads SEHNR; CDR2 reads FQNEAQ (reference sequence). V lost 1 base, J lost 5 bases, and 14 bases lay in between. CDR3 bases: TGTGCCAGCAGCTTAGTTACCGGCATTGGTACTGAAGCTTTCTTT. This encodes CASSLVTGIGTEAFF. Together with reference TRBV7-9 and TRBJ1-1, the CDR3 gives the full variable domain: DTGVSQNPRHKITKRGQNVTFRCDPISEHNRLYWYRQTLGQGPEFLTYFQNEAQLEKSRLLSDRFSAERPKGSFSTLEIQRTEQGDSAMYLCASSLVTGIGTEAFFGQGTRLTVV.

In its sample, this clonotype was seen a few times. The chain has TRBV20-1 and TRBJ2-2, with a possible D match to TRBD2 (8 bases). Trimming took 3 bases from V and 7 from J, leaving 18 bases between them. Looked up from germline, CDR1 is DFQATT and CDR2 is SNEGSKA (reference sequence). The CDR3 has 15 amino acids. The chain's CDR3 is CSARDGTRDSGELFF. The CDR3 nucleotides are TGCAGTGCTAGGGATGGGACTAGGGACAGCGGGGAGCTGTTTTTT.

This chain connects TRBV6-5 to TRBJ1-6, with a weak D call TRBD1 (6 bases). Trimming pared 0 bases from V and 10 bases from J, leaving 13 bases between. The germline CDR1 and CDR2 sequences are MNHEY and SVGAGI. The CDR3 runs to 15 residues. CDR3 nucleotides: TGTGCCAGCAGTTACTCGCCACAGGGCGGATCACCCCTCCACTTT. Its translation: CASSYSPQGGSPLHF.

V is TRBV3-1 and J is TRBJ1-1; D is ambiguous. Germline-derived CDR1 and CDR2 are LGHDT and YNNKEL (reference sequence). V gave up 1 base and J gave up 0 bases, with 12 bases separating them. The CDR3 sequence is 16 residues long. The CDR3 here is CASSQASGYMNTEAFF. The CDR3 DNA follows: TGTGCCAGCAGCCAAGCGTCGGGATACATGAACACTGAAGCTTTCTTT.

This clonotype has a count of ten or more. The chain joins TRBV6-1 to TRBJ2-1; TRBD2 agrees at 12 bases. From germline, CDR1 is MNHNS and CDR2 SASEGT. This CDR3 region has 15 residues. V lost 2 bases and J lost 4; bases outside the gene matches: 0. CDR3 DNA: TGTGCCAGCAGTGAACTAGCGGGGGGGTACAATGAGCAGTTCTTC. This codes for CASSELAGGYNEQFF.